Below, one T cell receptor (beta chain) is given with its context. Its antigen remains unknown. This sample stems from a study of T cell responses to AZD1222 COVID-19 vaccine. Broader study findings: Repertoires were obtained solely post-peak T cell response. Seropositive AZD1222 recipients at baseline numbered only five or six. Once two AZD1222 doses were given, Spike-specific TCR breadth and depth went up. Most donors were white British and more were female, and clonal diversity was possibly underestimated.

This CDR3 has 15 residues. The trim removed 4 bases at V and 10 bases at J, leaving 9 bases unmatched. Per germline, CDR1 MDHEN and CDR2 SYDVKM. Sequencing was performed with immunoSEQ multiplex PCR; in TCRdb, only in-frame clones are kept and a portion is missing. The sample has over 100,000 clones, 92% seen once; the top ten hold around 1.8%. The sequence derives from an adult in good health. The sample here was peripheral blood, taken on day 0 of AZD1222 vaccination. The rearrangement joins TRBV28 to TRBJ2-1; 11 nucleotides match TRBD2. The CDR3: CASSSPGSGRAEQFF. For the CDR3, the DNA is TGTGCCAGCAGTTCCCCGGGTAGCGGGAGGGCCGAGCAGTTCTTC.